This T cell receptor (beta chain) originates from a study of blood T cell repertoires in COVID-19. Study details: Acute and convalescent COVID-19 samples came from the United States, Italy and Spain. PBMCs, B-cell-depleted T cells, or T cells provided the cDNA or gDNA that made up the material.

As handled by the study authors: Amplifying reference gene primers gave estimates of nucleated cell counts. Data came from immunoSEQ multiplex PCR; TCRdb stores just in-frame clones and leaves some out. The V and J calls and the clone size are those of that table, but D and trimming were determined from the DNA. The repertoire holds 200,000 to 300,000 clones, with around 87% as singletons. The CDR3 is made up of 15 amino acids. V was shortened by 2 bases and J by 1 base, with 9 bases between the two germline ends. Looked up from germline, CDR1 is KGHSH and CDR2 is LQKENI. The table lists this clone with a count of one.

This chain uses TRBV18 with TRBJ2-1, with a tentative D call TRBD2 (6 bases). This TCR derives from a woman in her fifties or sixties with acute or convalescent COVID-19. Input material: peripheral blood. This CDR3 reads CASSPAGWSYNEQFF. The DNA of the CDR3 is TGTGCCAGCTCACCAGCGGGATGGTCCTACAATGAGCAGTTCTTC. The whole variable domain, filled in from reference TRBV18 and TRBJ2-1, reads NAGVMQNPRHLVRRRGQEARLRCSPMKGHSHVYWYRQLPEEGLKFMVYLQKENIIDESGMPKERFSAEFPKEGPSILRIQQVVRGDSAAYFCASSPAGWSYNEQFFGPGTRLTVL.